This TCR beta chain is drawn from a study of beta chain features in type 1 diabetes. Trimming removed 3 bases at V and 2 bases at J, with 5 bases between. The CDR3 runs to 13 residues. Germline values: CDR1 SEHNR, CDR2 FQNEAQ (reference sequence). In this sample, this clone turned up a few times. Its antigen is as yet unknown. The same CDR3 can be traced to other DNA sequences in this sample. Study-level results: VDJ junctions from patients with type 1 diabetes contained fewer insertions and more deletions. Shortening that was moderate but significant affected the TCRB CDR3s of Type 1 diabetes patients in all four CD4+ subsets. Cells that show high TCR expression could be over-represented by cDNA sequencing.

cDNA synthesis used the whole RNA isolate, giving expressed TCRB sequences. Assay: immunoSEQ multiplex PCR; the TCRdb copy retains only in-frame clones and omits some. The sample contains around 360,000 clones, around 13% of which appear only once. The specimen was naive CD4+ T cells from blood. The rearrangement links TRBV7-9 to TRBJ1-5, with D unresolved. This TCR was recovered from a woman younger than 35 with type 1 diabetes. CDR3 amino acids: CASSFQGNQPQHF. DNA for the CDR3: TGTGCCAGCAGCTTTCAGGGCAATCAGCCCCAGCATTTT.